Each of the 25 T cell receptor beta chains below was sequenced from the same sample in a study of technical replicates of blood from a handful of donors. Clones were sequenced by immunoSEQ multiplex PCR, and TCRdb holds only the in-frame ones, with some missing. The table includes 11,000 to 15,000 clones, about 82% detected once. Source material: PBMCs. The receptors were gathered from a human donor in good health.

This chain links TRBV29-1 with TRBJ2-1; 10 bases line up with TRBD1. The CDR3 runs to 15 residues. V dropped 5 bases and J dropped 5; count of bases not matched to a gene: 9. Germline CDR1 SQVTM, CDR2 ANQGSEA. CDR3: CSVRQGAQSNNEQFF. In DNA form, the CDR3 reads TGCAGCGTTAGACAGGGGGCCCAATCAAACAATGAGCAGTTCTTC.

The chain carries TRBV5-6 and TRBJ2-7; D might be TRBD2 (6 bases). The germline gives CDR1 SGHDT, CDR2 YYEEEE. The CDR3 length is 14 residues. Trimming left V 0 bases short and J 3 bases short, with 10 bases between. CDR3 amino acids: CASSLGGDFYEQYF. CDR3 DNA: TGTGCCAGCAGCTTGGGGGGGGATTTCTACGAGCAGTACTTC.

The gene calls are TRBV19 and TRBJ2-3; 7 bases fit TRBD2. V lost 4 bases and J lost 0; bases outside the gene matches: 7. CDR1 and CDR2 from the germline V gene are LNHDA and SQIVND (reference sequence). This CDR3 comprises 16 residues. DNA for the CDR3: TGTGCCAGTAGTAGAACTAGCGTTGCTAGCACAGATACGCAGTATTTT. Amino acid sequence: CASSRTSVASTDTQYF.

The chain joins TRBV19 to TRBJ2-2; D is perhaps TRBD1 (6 bases). The germline V gene encodes CDR1 LNHDA and CDR2 SQIVND (reference sequence). Trimming left V 5 bases short and J 2 bases short, with 12 bases between. The CDR3 covers 15 residues. CDR3 bases: TGTGCCAGTAGTGCACCGGGACATAACACCGGGGAGCTGTTTTTT. Amino acids: CASSAPGHNTGELFF.

This sequence joins TRBV10-1 and TRBJ1-1; D gene uncertain. The CDR3 covers 16 residues. Trimming removed 4 bases from V and 0 bases from J, with 15 bases in between. Germline V CDR1 and CDR2: WNHNN, SYGVQD (reference sequence). CDR3 in amino acids: CASSVGKGKVNTEAFF. The DNA for the CDR3 is TGCGCCAGCAGTGTCGGGAAGGGAAAAGTGAACACTGAAGCTTTCTTT.

The chain carries TRBV11-3 and TRBJ1-1; D uncertain. The germline gives CDR1 SGHNT, CDR2 YENEEA. The CDR3 spans 13 residues. The ends were cut back, 3 bases at V and 1 base at J, with 6 bases in the middle. CDR3: CASSLHGNTEAFF. CDR3 DNA sequence: TGTGCCAGCAGCTTGCACGGGAACACTGAAGCTTTCTTT.

The chain employs TRBV6-1 and TRBJ2-7; TRBD2 might be the D (5 bases). CDR3 length equals 14 residues. CDR1 and CDR2 (germline): MNHNS, SASEGT. The V gene lost 3 bases and the J gene lost 3 bases, with 12 bases spanning the gap. CDR3 DNA sequence: TGTGCCAGCAGTGAGGAGGAAATGGTCTACGAGCAGTACTTC. It is translated as CASSEEEMVYEQYF.

The chain recombines TRBV4-1 with TRBJ2-3; D perhaps matches TRBD2 (6 bases). The V end lost 1 base, the J end lost 4 bases, and 15 bases lay between the germline ends. The V gene's germline CDR1 is MGHRA and CDR2 YSYEKL. CDR3 length: 16 amino acids. CDR3 loop: CASSQGGRRVPDTQYF. DNA for the CDR3: TGCGCCAGCAGCCAAGGCGGCAGGAGGGTCCCAGATACGCAGTATTTT.

The chain uses TRBV5-1 and TRBJ2-5, with 9 bases aligning to TRBD1. This CDR3 region has 14 residues. J gave up 1 base and V 4 bases, and 2 bases lay outside the gene matches. Germline V lookup: CDR1 SGHRS, CDR2 YFSETQ. The CDR3 nucleotides read TGCGCCAGCAGCCGGGGACAGGGCCAAGAGACCCAGTACTTC. It is translated as CASSRGQGQETQYF.

The J gene is TRBJ1-2, the V gene TRBV9; 10 nucleotides line up with TRBD1. After removal of 4 bases from V and 3 bases from J, the junction contained 6 bases not matched to a gene. CDR1 is SGDLS and CDR2 is YYNGEE in the germline V gene. This CDR3 has 15 amino acids. CDR3 protein: CASSPRTGGYYGYTF. The CDR3, as DNA: TGTGCCAGCAGCCCCAGGACAGGGGGGTACTATGGCTACACCTTC.

The CDR3 coding sequence is TGTGCCAGTAGCCGGGACAGGGGGCCTGGAGGCTATGGCTACACCTTC. This codes for CASSRDRGPGGYGYTF. The chain carries TRBV19 and TRBJ1-2, with TRBD1 identical over 12 bases. The V gene end was trimmed by 6 bases and the J gene end by 4 bases; junction bases not matched to a gene: 9. CDR1 is LNHDA and CDR2 is SQIVND in the germline V gene (reference sequence). The CDR3 runs 16 residues.

V usage is TRBV10-3 and J usage is TRBJ1-2; D call uncertain. The V and J ends lost 10 bases and 5 bases respectively, with 17 bases between them. Germline V CDR1 and CDR2: ENHRY, SYGVKD. The CDR3 has 13 amino acids. The CDR3 loop is CATSPAVEYGYTF. DNA of the CDR3: TGTGCCACCAGCCCCGCGGTAGAGTATGGCTACACCTTC.

J is TRBJ2-1 and V is TRBV7-9; 10 bases fit TRBD2. This CDR3 region has 15 residues. J lost 6 bases, V lost 2 bases, and 4 bases had no gene match. Per germline, CDR1 SEHNR and CDR2 FQNEAQ (reference sequence). The CDR3 DNA reads TGTGCCAGCAGCTTAAGCGGGAGGGCGGGCAATGAGCAGTTCTTC. Protein: CASSLSGRAGNEQFF.

The rearrangement links TRBV30 to TRBJ2-7; 10 nucleotides match TRBD1. V dropped 2 bases and J dropped 1; count of bases not matched to a gene: 8. Germline V lookup: CDR1 GTSNPN, CDR2 SVGIG (reference sequence). This CDR3 is built from 16 residues. This CDR3 is CAWSPREGQGSYEQYF. Here the CDR3 DNA reads TGTGCCTGGAGTCCCCGAGAGGGACAGGGGTCCTACGAGCAGTACTTC.

This rearrangement joins TRBV7-6 to TRBJ2-7; perhaps TRBD1 as D (7 bases). Per germline, CDR1 SGHVS and CDR2 FNYEAQ. V lost 4 bases to trimming and J lost 5 bases, with 18 bases between them. This CDR3 comprises 15 residues. CDR3 in amino acids: CASSSLQGGINEQYF. CDR3 bases: TGTGCCAGCAGCTCCCTCCAGGGGGGTATTAACGAGCAGTACTTC.

The genes are TRBV5-1 and TRBJ2-3; D ambiguous. V was cut by 0 bases and J by 0 bases, with 5 bases left in between. From germline, CDR1 is SGHRS and CDR2 YFSETQ. The CDR3 sequence is 14 residues long. The CDR3 bases are TGCGCCAGCAGCTTGGCGGAGAGCACAGATACGCAGTATTTT. Residues: CASSLAESTDTQYF.

The chain links TRBV6-5 to TRBJ1-3; D gene uncertain. Germline CDR1 MNHEY, CDR2 SVGAGI. Trimming took off 7 bases at V and 0 bases at J, with 13 bases between the two ends. This CDR3 has 15 residues. The CDR3 region has the DNA TGTGCCAGCAAGCGGCAGATCCTCTCTGGAAACACCATATATTTT. Translation gives CASKRQILSGNTIYF.

The genes are TRBV27 and TRBJ1-2; 9 positions match TRBD1. Germline V gene sequence: CDR1 MNHEY, CDR2 SMNVEV (reference sequence). After removal of 5 bases from V and 7 bases from J, the junction contained 23 bases not matched to a gene. The CDR3 covers 19 residues. CDR3 sequence: CASSPQLPGQGNTNRGYTF. The CDR3 DNA is TGTGCCAGCAGTCCCCAGTTACCGGGACAGGGAAATACGAATCGTGGCTACACCTTC.

V gene TRBV5-1 combines with J gene TRBJ2-1, with 7 bases lining up with TRBD2. The CDR3 spans 16 residues. The junction had 18 bases not matched to a gene; V was cut back by 6 bases and J by 9 bases. CDR1 and CDR2 (germline): SGHRS, YFSETQ. CDR3 bases: TGCGCCAGCAAACGGGCGGGAGACCCCCGAGGTGGTGAGCAGTTCTTC. It encodes CASKRAGDPRGGEQFF.

The V gene is TRBV28, the J gene TRBJ2-2; 9 nucleotides agree with TRBD1. V trimming: 7 bases; J trimming: 4 bases; junction bases outside the gene matches: 10. CDR1 and CDR2 (germline): MDHEN, SYDVKM. The CDR3 contains 16 residues. CDR3 sequence (DNA): TGTGCCAGCATCCCACCGGGACAGGGTGTCACCGGGGAGCTGTTTTTT. It encodes CASIPPGQGVTGELFF.

This chain links TRBV9 with TRBJ2-2; D not resolved. The CDR3 has 15 residues. Trimming removed 0 bases from V and 5 bases from J, with 11 bases in between. Looked up from germline, CDR1 is SGDLS and CDR2 is YYNGEE. The CDR3 sequence: CASSVDGWATGELFF. CDR3 bases: TGTGCCAGCAGCGTAGACGGATGGGCGACCGGGGAGCTGTTTTTT.

The V and J genes are TRBV13 and TRBJ2-2, with 10 bases lining up with TRBD2. Trimming removed 7 bases from V and 4 bases from J; junction bases left unmatched: 6. This CDR3 has 15 amino acids. Looked up from germline, CDR1 is PRHDT and CDR2 is FYEKMQ (reference sequence). The CDR3 protein is CASTVAGGGTGELFF. The CDR3 DNA follows: TGTGCCAGCACCGTAGCGGGAGGTGGCACCGGGGAGCTGTTTTTT.

The chain links TRBV7-9 to TRBJ2-7; tentatively, D is TRBD1 (6 bases). This CDR3 has 13 amino acids. Trimming removed 5 bases from V and 3 bases from J, with 11 bases in between. Germline V gives CDR1 SEHNR, CDR2 FQNEAQ (reference sequence). CDR3 nucleotide sequence: TGTGCCAGCAGCCCTCGGGACATCTACGAGCAGTACTTC. Translation gives CASSPRDIYEQYF.

The V and J genes are TRBV9 and TRBJ2-5, with TRBD1 matching over 8 bases. Germline V gene sequence: CDR1 SGDLS, CDR2 YYNGEE. The ends lost 0 bases at V and 5 bases at J; junction bases unmatched: 9. This CDR3 contains 16 residues. CDR3 protein: CASSVVGRGLWETQYF. For the CDR3, the DNA is TGTGCCAGCAGCGTAGTAGGCAGGGGGCTATGGGAGACCCAGTACTTC.

V usage is TRBV7-9 and J usage is TRBJ2-7; TRBD2 might be the D (5 bases). Looked up from germline, CDR1 is SEHNR and CDR2 is FQNEAQ (reference sequence). The length of the CDR3 is 14 residues. V was shortened by 4 bases and J by 5 bases, with 15 bases between the two germline ends. CDR3: CASSSLLGWDEQYF. The CDR3 DNA follows: TGTGCCAGCAGCTCACTACTAGGTTGGGACGAGCAGTACTTC.